The present T cell receptor (beta chain) was sequenced within a study of monozygotic twins with inflammatory bowel disease (dated by TCRdb to the late 2010s). Study-wide context: The complete study included around 30 monozygotic twin pairs: 19 IBD-discordant Danish pairs and nine German pairs, of which four were IBD-concordant and five were IBD-discordant. The search for disease-associated traits relied mainly on comparing IBD patients with their genetically identical healthy co-twins within discordant pairs. Each individual had, on average, about 151 000 unique TCRalpha sequences and 181 000 unique TCRbeta sequences available for analysis.

CDR1 and CDR2 are drawn from the germline V gene: SGHRS, YFSETQ. The CDR3 runs 15 residues from the cysteine to the phenylalanine. Nucleotide data are not available. Details on this clonotype: This clone's antigen is unknown.

Libraries were prepared through 5' RACE. For each TCR library, about 4,000 ng of total RNA was used. cDNA was synthesized with SMARTScribe reverse transcriptase in eight separate reactions per sample. During cDNA synthesis, unique molecular identifiers containing a 6-nucleotide sample barcode were introduced by template switching. Amplification of TCRalpha and TCRbeta cDNA involved two nested PCRs of 16 and 9 cycles, and each PCR was followed by bead purification. Before amplification, the cDNA was treated with uracil DNA-glycosylase and purified using the QIAquick PCR purification kit. The second PCR added Illumina TruSeq-compatible adapters along with sample-specific barcodes. Library quality and concentration were checked on TapeStation and Qubit, and libraries were pooled at 4.5 to 5.5 ng each. Sequencing of the pooled libraries was done on an Illumina HiSeq2500 single-index Rapid Run using custom sequencing primers and 2 x 100 bp reads. In the paper's pipeline: UMI-based consensus assembly with MiGEC version 1.2.6 was used to correct PCR and sequencing errors. MiXCR version 2.1.1 handled V(D)J alignment, clonotype assembly and CDR3 extraction. Normalisation of gene usage, clonotype sharing and MAIT/NKT TCR abundance was achieved by analysing the top 1000, 10 000 and 20 000 clonotypes per sample. Diversity was computed as the inverse Simpson index with the vegan R package after downsampling to 27 000 UMIs. Paired Mann-Whitney U tests were applied to discordant twin pairs, with Benjamini-Hochberg correction for multiple testing. TCRdb reprocessed the reads, reporting each CDR3 protein sequence once and no DNA. The V and J calls come from TCRdb's annotation, not from the publication. The sample table holds just over 300,000 distinct CDR3 sequences. More than 4.5% of the sample rests with the top ten.

An approximately 2.5 ml peripheral blood sample was drawn into PAXgene tubes per donor and stored at -80°C. Without any T cell sorting, total RNA was extracted from whole blood using the PAXgene blood miRNA kit on an automated QIAcube. Deep TCRalpha and TCRbeta repertoire profiling with unique molecular barcoding was performed on peripheral blood of monozygotic twin pairs concordant or discordant for inflammatory bowel disease. For every twin pair, smoking habits were documented, and each individual was categorised as a current, former or never smoker. Points the paper makes about the study in general: The results gave no support for a single strong signal or clonotype linked to IBD. Distinction between different T cell subtypes could not be achieved in the analysis. Compared with healthy twins, IBD patients had fewer clonotypes in common with other individuals, a difference most pronounced in patients showing signs of disease activity. Because patients were on differing immunosuppressive treatments, the repertoires may have picked up extra background noise and inter-individual variability. IBD patients had lower TCRbeta repertoire diversity, measured by the inverse Simpson index, than their healthy co-twins. Concordant and discordant twins showed no difference in repertoire similarity, possibly because of limited statistical power.

The sample comprised blood. The TCR sequence derives from a human donor with ulcerative colitis or Crohn's disease, or a healthy co-twin of an affected twin (not recorded which). In this chain, TRBV5-1 is recombined with TRBJ2-1; TCRdb lists TRBD2, though no DNA is available to test this call. The CDR3 sequence is CASSLTSFSYNEQFF.